Listed below are T cell receptor beta chains from one sample, sequenced in a study of blood T cell repertoires in COVID-19. Method: immunoSEQ multiplex PCR; TCRdb's copy keeps in-frame clones and lacks some. The table has some 250,000 clones, around 88% seen once. The sequenced sample consisted of peripheral blood. The receptors come from a woman in her twenties or thirties who had recovered from COVID-19. Both conserved end residues are part of each CDR3. D genes are given only for firm matches. Rows may omit the clone size; those that give it use once, few, many or a size class.

cdr3_nt	cdr3_aa	d_call	j_call	v_call	clone_size
TGTGCCAGCAGCTTAGCGCAGGGGTTTGGCTACACCTTC	CASSLAQGFGYTF	NA	TRBJ1-2	TRBV5-5	NA
TGTGCCAGTAGTATCATGGGCGGGGGGGACAATGAGCAGTTCTTC	CASSIMGGGDNEQFF	TRBD2	TRBJ2-1	TRBV19	many
TGTGCCAGCTCACCCCCGGGTTTCGAGACCCAGTACTTC	CASSPPGFETQYF	NA	TRBJ2-5	TRBV18	NA
TGTGCCAGCAGCTTAGAATCGTGGCGTCTGAGCGGCACAGATACGCAGTATTTT	CASSLESWRLSGTDTQYF	NA	TRBJ2-3	TRBV7-2	NA
TGTGCCAGCAGCCTACGCCGGGACATTGGCTACACCTTC	CASSLRRDIGYTF	NA	TRBJ1-2	TRBV5-6	once
TGCAATGCTAGTCTAGCGGGGAGAACCGGGGAGCTGTTTTTT	CNASLAGRTGELFF	TRBD2	TRBJ2-2	TRBV20-1	once
TGTGCCACCAGCAGGGAGGGGAGCCGGTATGGCTACACCTTC	CATSREGSRYGYTF	NA	TRBJ1-2	TRBV15	NA
TGTGCCAGAACTAGGGCCGAACTTGCAGACTATGGCTACACCTTC	CARTRAELADYGYTF	NA	TRBJ1-2	TRBV9	NA
TGTGCCAGCAGTGTTGTAGGAACTAGCGGGGGGGGAGAGACCCAGTACTTC	CASSVVGTSGGGETQYF	TRBD2	TRBJ2-5	TRBV6-1	NA
TGCGCCAGCAGCCTGGGACAGGCGAGCTCCTATAATTCACCCCTCCACTTT	CASSLGQASSYNSPLHF	TRBD1	TRBJ1-6	TRBV5-1	NA
TGTGCCAGCAGCCAAGATGTGATAGGACAGTCCCCTGGGGAGCAGTACTTC	CASSQDVIGQSPGEQYF	NA	TRBJ2-7	TRBV3-1/TRBV3-2	NA
TGTGCCAGCAGCCACGGGACTGAGGGAACCATATATTTT	CASSHGTEGTIYF	NA	TRBJ1-3	TRBV13	NA
TGCGCCAGCAGCTTGTGGCCAGGGGGCAATCAGCCCCAGCATTTT	CASSLWPGGNQPQHF	NA	TRBJ1-5	TRBV5-1	NA
TGCAGCGTTGAAGGCCGGGTGTGGGGCTACACCTTC	CSVEGRVWGYTF	NA	TRBJ1-2	TRBV29-1	NA
TGTGCCAGCTGCGACAGGGTGATTGGATACGAGCAGTACTTC	CASCDRVIGYEQYF	TRBD1	TRBJ2-7	TRBV6-4	NA
TGTGCCAGCAGCCCAAACTCCGGGACAGGATCCTACGAGCAGTACTTC	CASSPNSGTGSYEQYF	TRBD1	TRBJ2-7	TRBV7-2	NA
TGCGCCAGCAGGGGAAGGGGATCCAATGAGCAGTTCTTC	CASRGRGSNEQFF	NA	TRBJ2-1	TRBV10-2	NA